A selection of T cell receptor beta chains follows, all from one sample in a study of T cells in Graves' hyperthyroidism and ophthalmopathy. TCRdb analysed the multiplex PCR reads with MiXCR anew, one entry per CDR3 protein. In the table there are approximately 400,000 distinct CDR3 sequences, more than 15% of which are singletons. The sample consisted of blood. These receptors were collected from a woman younger than 30 with Graves' hyperthyroidism. Each CDR3 is given with its conserved first and last residue. Each record gives: CDR3 protein, CDR3 DNA, J gene, clone size, V gene, D gene. A D gene is named only where the DNA matches it firmly. Clone size is stated in some rows and not others, as once, few, many or a class when expanded.

CASSQGSVDTEAFF,TGTGCCAGCAGTCAGGGGAGTGTTGACACTGAAGCTTTCTTT,TRBJ1-1,many,TRBV12-3/TRBV12-4,.
CASSLKVAGQNEQFF,TGTGCCAGCAGCCTCAAGGTAGCGGGGCAGAATGAGCAGTTCTTC,TRBJ2-1,few,TRBV6-2/TRBV6-3,TRBD2
CASRKQLGSADTQYF,TGTGCCAGCAGGAAACAACTAGGTTCAGCAGATACGCAGTATTTT,TRBJ2-3,many,TRBV2,.
CASSYSNRVYYGYTF,TGTGCCAGCAGTTACTCGAACAGGGTATACTATGGCTACACCTTC,TRBJ1-2,.,TRBV6-5,.
CATSDPGTLEQYF,TGTGCCACCAGTGATCCCGGGACACTCGAGCAGTACTTC,TRBJ2-7,many,TRBV24-1,.
CASSLGRQGGNSPLHF,TGCGCCAGCAGTCTGGGTCGACAGGGTGGTAATTCACCCCTCCACTTT,TRBJ1-6,few,TRBV10-2,TRBD1
CASSRVQGTSRETQYF,TGCGCCAGCAGTCGTGTACAGGGAACTTCAAGGGAGACCCAGTACTTC,TRBJ2-5,many,TRBV10-1,.
CSVRLLAGENIQYF,TGCAGCGTACGGCTGCTAGCGGGGGAAAACATTCAGTACTTC,TRBJ2-4,few,TRBV29-1,TRBD2
CSAIGGLAGLDEQFF,TGCAGTGCTATTGGGGGACTAGCGGGACTCGATGAGCAGTTCTTC,TRBJ2-1,many,TRBV20-1,TRBD2
CAISESVQGNQPQHF,TGTGCCATCAGTGAGTCCGTACAGGGGAATCAGCCCCAGCATTTT,TRBJ1-5,few,TRBV10-3,TRBD1
CSARPRGGDYNEQFF,TGCAGTGCTAGACCCCGAGGCGGGGACTACAATGAGCAGTTCTTC,TRBJ2-1,many,TRBV20-1,.
CSVGQHSYNEQFF,TGCAGCGTGGGACAGCACTCCTACAATGAGCAGTTCTTC,TRBJ2-1,many,TRBV29-1,TRBD1
CASSQAQIGAKFF,TGTGCCAGCAGCCAAGCCCAGATCGGTGCTAAGTTCTTC,TRBJ2-1,many,TRBV3-1,.
CSASRDPLVYGYTF,TGCAGTGCTAGCCGGGACCCGTTAGTGTATGGCTACACCTTC,TRBJ1-2,.,TRBV20-1,.
CASSSRGNFLNNEQFF,TGTGCCAGCAGCTCCAGAGGCAATTTTTTGAACAATGAGCAGTTCTTC,TRBJ2-1,many,TRBV11-3,.
CASSPPFSTNEQFF,TGCGCCAGCAGCCCCCCATTCTCCACCAATGAGCAGTTCTTC,TRBJ2-1,few,TRBV4-1,.
CSGGGGRGGNYGYTF,TGCAGTGGGGGGGGTGGCAGGGGCGGCAACTATGGCTACACCTTC,TRBJ1-2,.,TRBV20-1,.
CSVESGGAAGANVLTF,TGCAGCGTTGAGTCTGGGGGCGCGGCTGGGGCCAACGTCCTGACTTTC,TRBJ2-6,few,TRBV29-1,.
CASSYQEVGSNTEAFF,TGTGCCAGCAGTTACCAGGAAGTCGGTTCGAACACTGAAGCTTTCTTT,TRBJ1-1,.,TRBV6-5,.
CSAGGDTEAFF,TGCAGTGCAGGGGGGGACACTGAAGCTTTCTTT,TRBJ1-1,many,TRBV20-1,.
CASSSIGVEQYF,TGTGCCAGCAGCTCCATAGGAGTCGAGCAGTACTTC,TRBJ2-7,.,TRBV5-1,.
CATSGDSSYEQFF,TGTGCCACCAGTGGCGACAGTTCCTACGAGCAGTTCTTC,TRBJ2-1,.,TRBV24-1,.
CASSELGLDSVTEAFF,TGTGCCAGCAGTGAGCTGGGGTTGGACAGTGTCACTGAAGCTTTCTTT,TRBJ1-1,.,TRBV2,.
CASRSGSGANNEQFF,TGTGCCAGCCGGTCGGGTAGCGGGGCTAACAATGAGCAGTTCTTC,TRBJ2-1,many,TRBV28,TRBD2
CASSQSLLVFGETQYF,TGCGCCAGCAGCCAAAGCCTCCTGGTATTTGGCGAGACCCAGTACTTC,TRBJ2-5,many,TRBV4-1,.
CASSQPGQGAWNEQFF,TGTGCCAGCAGTCAACCGGGACAGGGGGCTTGGAATGAGCAGTTCTTC,TRBJ2-1,many,TRBV27,TRBD1
CASSHGTSYEQYF,TGTGCCAGCAGCCATGGGACCTCCTACGAGCAGTACTTC,TRBJ2-7,many,TRBV5-4,.
CASSFGGAGLAGHEQYF,TGTGCCAGCAGTTTCGGGGGAGCGGGACTAGCGGGACACGAGCAGTACTTC,TRBJ2-7,many,TRBV28,TRBD2
CASSPLTGVSGNTIYF,TGTGCCAGCAGTCCCTTGACAGGGGTTTCTGGAAACACCATATATTTT,TRBJ1-3,many,TRBV28,TRBD1
CSVEVVYEQYF,TGCAGCGTTGAGGTGGTATACGAGCAGTACTTC,TRBJ2-7,.,TRBV29-1,.
CSASRGTPTDTQYF,TGCAGTGCCAGCAGGGGTACCCCCACAGATACGCAGTATTTT,TRBJ2-3,many,TRBV20-1,.
CASSATGATRNTIYF,TGTGCCAGCAGCGCGACAGGGGCGACAAGAAACACCATATATTTT,TRBJ1-3,few,TRBV25-1,TRBD1
CASSPLRGSQPQHF,TGTGCCAGCAGCCCCTTACGAGGGTCGCAGCCCCAGCATTTT,TRBJ1-5,.,TRBV11-2,.
CASSQGEAGVTFF,TGCGCCAGCAGCCAAGGCGAGGCAGGGGTTACTTTCTTT,TRBJ1-1,.,TRBV4-3,.
CATSRDWEGEQYF,TGTGCCACCAGCAGAGATTGGGAGGGAGAGCAGTACTTC,TRBJ2-7,.,TRBV15,TRBD2
CASRAFMGQGHQPQHF,TGTGCCAGCAGAGCCTTTATGGGGCAGGGTCATCAGCCCCAGCATTTT,TRBJ1-5,many,TRBV27,.
CASSFSGVGDSPLHF,TGTGCCAGCAGTTTCAGTGGGGTGGGGGATTCACCCCTCCACTTT,TRBJ1-6,few,TRBV27,.
CAISGDYEQYF,TGTGCCATCAGTGGGGACTACGAGCAGTACTTC,TRBJ2-7,many,TRBV10-3,.
CASSQDLFDGGLGNTIYF,TGCGCCAGCAGCCAAGATCTTTTCGATGGGGGGCTTGGAAACACCATATATTTT,TRBJ1-3,few,TRBV4-3,.
CASSQPDRAYNSPLHF,TGCGCCAGCAGCCAACCAGACAGGGCGTATAATTCACCCCTCCACTTT,TRBJ1-6,.,TRBV4-1,TRBD1
CASSEAGWEGRYEQYF,TGTGCCAGCAGTGAAGCTGGGTGGGAGGGCCGCTACGAGCAGTACTTC,TRBJ2-7,.,TRBV6-1,TRBD2
CASSTYRERGGELFF,TGTGCCAGCAGCACCTACAGGGAACGGGGCGGGGAGCTGTTTTTT,TRBJ2-2,many,TRBV11-2,.